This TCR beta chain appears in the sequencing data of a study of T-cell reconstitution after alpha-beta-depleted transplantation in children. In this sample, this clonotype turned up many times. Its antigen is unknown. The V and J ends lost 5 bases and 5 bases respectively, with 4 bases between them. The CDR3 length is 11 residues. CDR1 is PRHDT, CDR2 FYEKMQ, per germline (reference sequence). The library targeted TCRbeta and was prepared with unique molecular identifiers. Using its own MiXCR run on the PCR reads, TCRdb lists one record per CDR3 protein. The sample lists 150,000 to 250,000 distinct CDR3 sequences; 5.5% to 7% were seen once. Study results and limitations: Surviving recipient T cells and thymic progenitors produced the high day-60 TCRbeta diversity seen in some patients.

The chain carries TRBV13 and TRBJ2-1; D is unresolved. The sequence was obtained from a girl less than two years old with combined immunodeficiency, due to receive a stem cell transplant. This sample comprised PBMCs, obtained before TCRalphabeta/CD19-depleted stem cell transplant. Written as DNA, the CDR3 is TGTGCCAGCAGCGTACACAATGAGCAGTTCTTC. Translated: CASSVHNEQFF.